The 19 T cell receptor beta chains presented below share a single source sample, sequenced in a study of HIV-infected patients and healthy controls. About 480 ng RNA was reverse transcribed with alpha and beta constant-region primers. Separate chain-specific third strand synthesis with multiplexing indices produced the alpha and beta libraries. In TCRdb, the 5' RACE reads were re-called with MiXCR into one record per CDR3 protein. The data show more than 10,000 distinct CDR3 sequences, under 13% seen once. The repertoire came from unfractionated whole blood and reflected all unsorted peripheral T cells. Sequenced: blood. All receptors come from an adult in good health.

This chain joins TRBV4-2 and TRBJ2-7; D may be TRBD1 (5 bases). CDR1 is LGHNA, CDR2 YNFKEQ, per germline. This CDR3 has 15 amino acids. Trimming shortened V by 2 bases and J by 5 bases, and 16 bases separated the two germline ends. As DNA, the CDR3 is TGTGCCAGCAGCCAATGGGCAGGGTCTCTCAACGAGCAGTACTTC. The encoded protein is CASSQWAGSLNEQYF.

The chain is built from TRBV5-1 and TRBJ2-1, with 8 bases that match TRBD2. This CDR3 spans 15 amino acids. The V segment lost 1 base and the J segment 2 bases; nucleotides outside the gene matches: 2. CDR1 and CDR2 (germline): SGHRS, YFSETQ. For the CDR3, the DNA is TGCGCCAGCAGCTTGCGGGAGGGCCCCTACAATGAGCAGTTCTTC. The encoded protein is CASSLREGPYNEQFF.

This clonotype was observed many times. The rearrangement joins TRBV20-1 to TRBJ1-1, with TRBD1 identical over 7 bases. Germline trimming cut 1 base from V and 5 bases from J; bases unmatched to any gene: 7. The CDR3 extends over 14 amino acids. Per the germline V gene, CDR1 is DFQATT and CDR2 is SNEGSKA (reference sequence). The CDR3 reads CSARGAGGETEAFF. CDR3 coding DNA: TGCAGTGCTAGAGGGGCAGGGGGTGAGACTGAAGCTTTCTTT.

This clonotype was seen many times. The chain is built from TRBV29-1 and TRBJ2-1, with 12 bases lining up with TRBD2. V was clipped by 7 bases and J by 0 bases; unmatched bases: 10. Germline CDR1 and CDR2: SQVTM and ANQGSEA. The CDR3 covers 17 residues. CDR3 region: CSALGTSGWSSYNEQFF. CDR3 nucleotides: TGCAGCGCCTTAGGGACTAGCGGGTGGAGCTCCTACAATGAGCAGTTCTTC.

This clonotype was counted many times. The chain recombines TRBV11-2 with TRBJ1-2, with a tentative D call TRBD1 (5 bases). Germline loops: CDR1 SGHAT, CDR2 FQNNGV. This CDR3 spans 14 amino acids. The V and J ends lost 3 bases and 3 bases respectively, with 11 bases between them. CDR3 nucleotide sequence: TGTGCCAGCAGCTTGACAACAGGTTACTATGGCTACACCTTC. Protein product: CASSLTTGYYGYTF.

The chain couples TRBV6-5 to TRBJ2-4; D possibly uses TRBD1 or TRBD2 (5 bases each). Trimming stripped 5 bases from V and 5 bases from J, with 16 bases between. Germline V gene data show CDR1 as MNHEY and CDR2 as SVGAGI. This CDR3 is 15 amino acids long. Here the CDR3 DNA reads TGTGCCAGCAGTACTACCCGGGACGGAGAAAACATTCAGTACTTC. Translation: CASSTTRDGENIQYF.

This clonotype was found a few times. Written as DNA, the CDR3 is TGTGCCAGCAGTTCTGATTATGAAGCTTTCTTT. Translating it yields CASSSDYEAFF. The chain combines TRBV6-2 or TRBV6-3 with TRBJ1-1; D gene ambiguous. With 4 bases removed from V and 7 bases from J, the gap between germline ends came to 7 bases. The CDR3 is 11 residues long. The V gene's germline CDR1 is MNHEY and CDR2 SVGEGT.

The rearrangement links TRBV5-4 to TRBJ2-5; perhaps TRBD2 as D (7 bases). The CDR3 length is 14 residues. Germline V lookup: CDR1 SGHNT, CDR2 YYREEE (reference sequence). Trimming left V 2 bases short and J 5 bases short, with 13 bases between. CDR3 sequence: CASSLGGVGETQYF. DNA of the CDR3: TGTGCCAGCAGCTTAGGGGGGGTTGGGGAGACCCAGTACTTC.

There are many counts of this clonotype. The chain combines TRBV2 with TRBJ1-1; D not resolved. V shed 6 bases and J shed 3 bases, with 14 bases lying between them. CDR1 and CDR2 from the germline V gene are SNHLY and FYNNEI. The length of the CDR3 is 14 residues. The CDR3, as DNA: TGTGCCAGCAGACAGTGGGTTGAGGACACTGAAGCTTTCTTT. Its protein is CASRQWVEDTEAFF.

This clonotype is medium-sized in the sample. The CDR3: CASSSQGANTQYF. The CDR3 nucleotides are TGTGCCAGCAGCTCGCAGGGAGCAAATACGCAGTATTTT. J is TRBJ2-3 and V is TRBV11-1, with D perhaps assigned TRBD1 or TRBD2 (5 bases each). The CDR3 runs to 13 residues. The V end lost 4 bases, the J end lost 7 bases, and 12 bases lay between the germline ends. Germline CDR1 reads SGHAT; CDR2 reads FQDESV (reference sequence).

This clonotype is medium-sized by share. This chain joins TRBV5-8 and TRBJ2-1; no definite D call. Germline values: CDR1 SGHTS, CDR2 YDEGEE. The V end lost 1 base, the J end lost 4 bases, and 15 bases lay between the germline ends. The CDR3 is made up of 16 amino acids. Here the CDR3 reads CASSLYGTQLYNEQFF. The DNA for the CDR3 is TGTGCCAGCAGCTTGTACGGCACCCAGTTATACAATGAGCAGTTCTTC. Drawing the rest from reference TRBV5-8 and TRBJ2-1, the complete variable domain is EAGVTQSPTHLIKTRGQQATLRCSPISGHTSVYWYQQALGLGLQFLLWYDEGEERNRGNFPPRFSGRQFPNYSSELNVNALELEDSALYLCASSLYGTQLYNEQFFGPGTRLTVL.

This clonotype counts as medium-sized. This sequence joins TRBV4-1 and TRBJ1-2, with a tentative D call TRBD1 (6 bases). Trimming took off 1 base at V and 9 bases at J, with 12 bases between the two ends. Germline loops: CDR1 MGHRA, CDR2 YSYEKL. The CDR3 has 13 residues. The CDR3 here is CASSQVQGMSYTF. CDR3 bases: TGCGCCAGCAGCCAAGTCCAGGGGATGAGCTACACCTTC.

This clonotype was seen ten or more times. The V call is TRBV11-2, the J call TRBJ2-7, with TRBD2 matching over 8 bases. The length of the CDR3 is 16 residues. Germline assignment: CDR1 SGHAT and CDR2 FQNNGV. The J segment lost 4 bases and the V segment lost 4 bases, leaving 12 bases of the junction unmatched. The CDR3 region is CASSYPETSVYYEQYF. The CDR3 DNA reads TGTGCCAGCAGCTACCCCGAGACTAGCGTGTATTACGAGCAGTACTTC.

V gene TRBV14 combines with J gene TRBJ2-7; D not certain. Trimming left V 3 bases short and J 5 bases short, with 8 bases between. Germline loops: CDR1 SGHDN, CDR2 FVKESK. The CDR3 runs 12 residues. Written as DNA, the CDR3 is TGTGCCAGCAGCCACTTAGACGACGAGCAGTACTTC. As protein: CASSHLDDEQYF.

This clonotype qualifies as medium-sized (0.01 to 0.1%). One end of the junction does not line up with germline, which may come from a read error. The CDR3 reads CASSHGGNQPQHF. The CDR3 coding sequence is TGTGCCAGCAGCCACGGGGGCAACCAGCCCCAGCATTTT. The rearrangement links TRBV4-2 to TRBJ1-5, with D possibly matching TRBD1 (6 bases). Germline values: CDR1 LGHNA, CDR2 YNFKEQ. CDR3 length: 13 residues.

Sample share makes this clonotype medium-sized (0.01 to 0.1%). The chain uses TRBV18 and TRBJ1-1; 9 bases match TRBD1. Germline V gene lookup returns CDR1 KGHSH and CDR2 LQKENI. The J segment lost 4 bases and the V segment lost 5 bases, leaving 2 bases of the junction unmatched. CDR3 size: 13 residues. CDR3 loop: CASSSDRGTEAFF. Written as DNA, the CDR3 is TGTGCCAGCTCATCGGACAGGGGCACTGAAGCTTTCTTT.

Details on this clonotype: This may come from a read error, since a much larger clone is one base off. The rearrangement joins TRBV7-9 to TRBJ1-2, with TRBD1 as a possible D gene (5 bases). Germline CDR1 and CDR2: SEHNR and FQNEAQ (reference sequence). Between the trimmed V and J ends, which lost 5 bases and 4 bases, there was a span of 14 bases. The CDR3 extends over 14 amino acids. The CDR3 is CASSPSTASYGYTF. The DNA of the CDR3 is TGTGCCAGCAGCCCCTCGACAGCCTCCTATGGCTACACCTTC.

This clonotype is medium-sized. The chain couples TRBV7-3 to TRBJ2-1; 10 bases are a match to TRBD2. Trimming cost V 2 bases and J 7 bases; bases outside gene matches: 5. CDR3 size: 15 residues. CDR1 is SGHTA, CDR2 FQGTGA, per germline. The CDR3 DNA follows: TGTGCCAGCAGCTTACTGGCTAGCGGGAGTAATGAGCAGTTCTTC. Translating it yields CASSLLASGSNEQFF.

By its share, this clonotype is medium-sized. This chain connects TRBV20-1 to TRBJ1-1; no clear D gene. V was cut by 6 bases and J by 6 bases, with 14 bases left in between. Germline V gene data show CDR1 as DFQATT and CDR2 as SNEGSKA (reference sequence). The CDR3 spans 12 residues. CDR3 loop: CSASISGSEAFF. DNA of the CDR3: TGCAGTGCCTCAATAAGTGGATCTGAAGCTTTCTTT.